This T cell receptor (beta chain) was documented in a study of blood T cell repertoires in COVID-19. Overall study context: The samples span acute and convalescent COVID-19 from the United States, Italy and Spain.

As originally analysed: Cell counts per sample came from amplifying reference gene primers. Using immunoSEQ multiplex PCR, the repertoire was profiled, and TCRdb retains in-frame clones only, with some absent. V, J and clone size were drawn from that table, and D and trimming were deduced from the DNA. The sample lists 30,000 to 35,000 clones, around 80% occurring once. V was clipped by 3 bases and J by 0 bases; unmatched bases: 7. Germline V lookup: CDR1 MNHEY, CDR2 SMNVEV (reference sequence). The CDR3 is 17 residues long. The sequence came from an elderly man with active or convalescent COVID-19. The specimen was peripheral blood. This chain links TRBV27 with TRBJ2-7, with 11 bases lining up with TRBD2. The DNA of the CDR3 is TGTGCCAGCAGTTTTCTCCCCACTAGCGGGAGCTCCTACGAGCAGTACTTC. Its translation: CASSFLPTSGSSYEQYF.